This entry concerns a single T cell receptor beta chain. V was shortened by 6 bases and J by 10 bases, with 16 bases between the two germline ends. Germline V CDR1 and CDR2: MNHEY, SVGAGI. The CDR3 has 14 residues. TCRdb fed the 5' RACE reads into MiXCR, producing one record per CDR3 protein. The sample consists of 45,000 to 70,000 distinct CDR3 sequences, less than 9.5% of them appearing once. This sample was taken from a study of early T cells in non-severe SARS-CoV-2 infection. Study context: Sequencing of bulk RNA from unsorted whole blood was done, without chain pairing.

Material: whole blood, obtained at baseline. The TCR originated in an adult who was a healthcare worker with PCR-confirmed SARS-CoV-2 infection or an uninfected control (not recorded which). This chain links TRBV6-5 with TRBJ1-6, with unresolved D. The CDR3 here is CASSPGDRISPLHF. The CDR3 DNA reads as TGTGCCAGCAGCCCCGGCGACCGAATATCACCCCTCCACTTT.